The clone carrying this TCR beta chain was counted many times. Template material for amplifying TCR beta CDR3 regions consisted of RNA transcripts. RT-PCR in the first round (using the HTBI primer set) targeted the TCR CDR3. MiXCR, run by TCRdb on the multiplex PCR reads, gives a single entry per CDR3 protein. Here the sample spans fewer than 350,000 distinct CDR3 sequences, over 20% being singletons. Fresh peripheral blood, under 11 ml, yielded the PBMCs. The data are from a study of T cells in Graves' hyperthyroidism and ophthalmopathy. This TCR came from a woman in her fifties or sixties with Graves' hyperthyroidism. The sample was blood.

For the CDR3, the DNA is TGTGCCAGCAGCGTAGGAGGGATCAGTTCACCCCTCCACTTT. Translated: CASSVGGISSPLHF. V and J are TRBV9 and TRBJ1-6; unclear D gene. Germline loops: CDR1 SGDLS, CDR2 YYNGEE. This CDR3 spans 14 amino acids. The ends were cut back, 0 bases at V and 9 bases at J, with 10 bases in the middle.